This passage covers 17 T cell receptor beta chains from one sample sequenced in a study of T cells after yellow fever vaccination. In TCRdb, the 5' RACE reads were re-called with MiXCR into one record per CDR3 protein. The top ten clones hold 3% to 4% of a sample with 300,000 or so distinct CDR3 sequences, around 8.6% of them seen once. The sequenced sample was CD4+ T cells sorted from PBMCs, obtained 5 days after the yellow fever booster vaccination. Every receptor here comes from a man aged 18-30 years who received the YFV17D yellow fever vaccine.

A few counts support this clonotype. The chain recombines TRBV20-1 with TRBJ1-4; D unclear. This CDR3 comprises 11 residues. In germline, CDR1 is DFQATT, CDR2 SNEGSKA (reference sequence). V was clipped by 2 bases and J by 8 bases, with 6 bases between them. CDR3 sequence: CSARNGEKLFF. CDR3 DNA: TGCAGTGCTAGAAACGGGGAAAAACTGTTTTTT.

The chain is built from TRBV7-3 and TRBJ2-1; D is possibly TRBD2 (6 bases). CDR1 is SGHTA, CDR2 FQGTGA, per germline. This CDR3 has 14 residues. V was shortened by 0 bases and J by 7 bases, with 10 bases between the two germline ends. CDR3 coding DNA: TGTGCCAGCAGCTTAACGGGGGGACTTAATGAGCAGTTCTTC. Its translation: CASSLTGGLNEQFF.

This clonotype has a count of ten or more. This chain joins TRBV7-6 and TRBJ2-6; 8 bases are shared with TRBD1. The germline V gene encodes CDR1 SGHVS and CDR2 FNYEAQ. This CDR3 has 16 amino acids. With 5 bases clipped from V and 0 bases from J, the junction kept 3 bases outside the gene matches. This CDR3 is CASSRDRPSGANVLTF. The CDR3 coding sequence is TGTGCCAGCAGCCGGGACAGGCCCTCTGGGGCCAACGTCCTGACTTTC.

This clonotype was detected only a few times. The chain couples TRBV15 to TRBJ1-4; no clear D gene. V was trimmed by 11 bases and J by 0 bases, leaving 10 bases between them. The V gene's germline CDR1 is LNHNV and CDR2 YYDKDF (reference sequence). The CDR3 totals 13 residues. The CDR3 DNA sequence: TGTGCCGTCCGGATCGCAACTAATGAAAAACTGTTTTTT. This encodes CAVRIATNEKLFF.

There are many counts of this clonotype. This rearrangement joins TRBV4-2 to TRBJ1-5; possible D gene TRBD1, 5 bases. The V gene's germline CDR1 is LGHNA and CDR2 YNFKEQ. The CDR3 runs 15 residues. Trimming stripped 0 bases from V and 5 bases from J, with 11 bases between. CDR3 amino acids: CASSQDARGDQPQHF. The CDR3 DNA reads TGTGCCAGCAGCCAAGATGCGCGGGGGGATCAGCCCCAGCATTTT.

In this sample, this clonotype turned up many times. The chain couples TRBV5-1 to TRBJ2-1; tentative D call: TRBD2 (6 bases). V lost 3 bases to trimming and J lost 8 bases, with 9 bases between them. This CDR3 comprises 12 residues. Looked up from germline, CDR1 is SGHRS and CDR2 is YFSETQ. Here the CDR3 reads CASSYPGDEQFF. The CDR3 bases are TGCGCCAGCAGCTACCCGGGGGATGAGCAGTTCTTC. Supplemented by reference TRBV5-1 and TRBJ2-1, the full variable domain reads KAGVTQTPRYLIKTRGQQVTLSCSPISGHRSVSWYQQTPGQGLQFLFEYFSETQRNKGNFPGRFSGRQFSNSRSEMNVSTLELGDSALYLCASSYPGDEQFFGPGTRLTVL.

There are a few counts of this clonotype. The CDR3 reads CASSQVRAGSSTEAFF. Here the CDR3 DNA reads TGTGCCAGCAGCCAAGTAAGGGCAGGGAGTAGCACTGAAGCTTTCTTT. The chain recombines TRBV4-2 with TRBJ1-1, with D tentatively TRBD1 (5 bases). Deletions cut 1 base from V and 4 bases from J, with 16 bases between. Germline CDR1 reads LGHNA; CDR2 reads YNFKEQ. The CDR3 runs to 16 residues.

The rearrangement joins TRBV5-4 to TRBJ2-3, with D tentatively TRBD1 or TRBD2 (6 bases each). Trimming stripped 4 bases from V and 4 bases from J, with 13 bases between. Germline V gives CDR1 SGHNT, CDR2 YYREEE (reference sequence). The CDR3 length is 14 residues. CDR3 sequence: CASSDPGAPDTQYF. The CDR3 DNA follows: TGTGCCAGCAGCGACCCGGGGGCCCCAGATACGCAGTATTTT.

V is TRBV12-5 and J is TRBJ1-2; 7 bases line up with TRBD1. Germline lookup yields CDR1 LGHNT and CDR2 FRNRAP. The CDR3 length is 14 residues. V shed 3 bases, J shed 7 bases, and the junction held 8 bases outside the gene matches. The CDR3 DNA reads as TGTGCTAGTGGTTTAGAAGGGGGCTGGGGTGGCTACACCTTC. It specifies CASGLEGGWGGYTF. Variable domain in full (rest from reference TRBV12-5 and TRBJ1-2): DARVTQTPRHKVTEMGQEVTMRCQPILGHNTVFWYRQTMMQGLELLAYFRNRAPLDDSGMPKDRFSAEMPDATLATLKIQPSEPRDSAVYFCASGLEGGWGGYTFGSGTRLTVV.

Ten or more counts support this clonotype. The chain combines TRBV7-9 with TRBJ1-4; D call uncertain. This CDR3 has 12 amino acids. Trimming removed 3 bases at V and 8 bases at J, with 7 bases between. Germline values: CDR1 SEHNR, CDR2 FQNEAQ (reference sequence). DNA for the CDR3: TGTGCCAGCAGCTTCCAGTCCGAAAAACTGTTTTTT. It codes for CASSFQSEKLFF.

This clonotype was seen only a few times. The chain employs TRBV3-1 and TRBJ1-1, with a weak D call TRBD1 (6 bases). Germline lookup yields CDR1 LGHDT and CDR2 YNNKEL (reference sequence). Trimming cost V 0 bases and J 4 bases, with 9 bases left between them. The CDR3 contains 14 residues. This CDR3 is CASSQDQGGTEAFF. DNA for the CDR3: TGTGCCAGCAGCCAAGATCAAGGGGGCACTGAAGCTTTCTTT.

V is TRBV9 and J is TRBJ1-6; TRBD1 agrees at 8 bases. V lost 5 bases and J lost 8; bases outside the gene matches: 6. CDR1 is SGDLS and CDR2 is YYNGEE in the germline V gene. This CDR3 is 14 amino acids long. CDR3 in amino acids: CASSFTGGDSPLHF. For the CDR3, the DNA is TGTGCCAGCAGTTTCACAGGGGGAGATTCACCCCTCCACTTT.

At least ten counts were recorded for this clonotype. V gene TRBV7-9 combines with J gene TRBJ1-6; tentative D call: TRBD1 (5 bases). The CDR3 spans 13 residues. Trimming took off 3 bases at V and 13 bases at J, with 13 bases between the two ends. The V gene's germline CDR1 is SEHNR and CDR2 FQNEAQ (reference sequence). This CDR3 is CASSFTTQGPLHF. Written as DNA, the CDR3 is TGTGCCAGCAGCTTCACCACCCAGGGCCCCCTCCACTTT.

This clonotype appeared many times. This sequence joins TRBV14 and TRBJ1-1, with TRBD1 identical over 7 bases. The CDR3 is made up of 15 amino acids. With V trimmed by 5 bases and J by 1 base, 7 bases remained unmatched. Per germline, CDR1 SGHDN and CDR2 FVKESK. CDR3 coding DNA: TGTGCCAGCAGCGACTACAGGGGCGCGAACACTGAAGCTTTCTTT. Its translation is CASSDYRGANTEAFF.

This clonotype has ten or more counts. The CDR3 is CASSKIIGVPNTEAFF. DNA of the CDR3: TGCGCCAGCAGCAAAATCATAGGGGTTCCGAACACTGAAGCTTTCTTT. The genes are TRBV4-1 and TRBJ1-1, with a weak D call TRBD1 (5 bases). Looked up from germline, CDR1 is MGHRA and CDR2 is YSYEKL. This CDR3 has 16 amino acids. Trimming cost V 5 bases and J 1 base, with 17 bases left between them.

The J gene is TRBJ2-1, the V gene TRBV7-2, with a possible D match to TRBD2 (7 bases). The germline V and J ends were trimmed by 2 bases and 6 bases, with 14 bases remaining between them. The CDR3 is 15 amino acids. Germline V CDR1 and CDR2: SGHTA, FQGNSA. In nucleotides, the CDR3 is TGTGCCAGCAGCTTAAGGGGGGGGCCGGGCAATGAGCAGTTCTTC. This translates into CASSLRGGPGNEQFF.

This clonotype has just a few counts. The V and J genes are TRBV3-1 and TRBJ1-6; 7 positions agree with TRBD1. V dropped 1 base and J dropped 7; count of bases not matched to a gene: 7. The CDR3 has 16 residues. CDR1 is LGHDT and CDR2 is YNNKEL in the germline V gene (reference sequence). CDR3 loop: CASSQVTGRGNSPLHF. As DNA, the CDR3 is TGTGCCAGCAGCCAAGTGACGGGCAGGGGGAATTCACCCCTCCACTTT.